Presented here are 10 T cell receptor beta chains from one specimen sequenced in a study of cytomegalovirus exposure and HLA in healthy donors. With 60 Vbeta and 13 Jbeta primers, the PCR was carried out. Assay: immunoSEQ multiplex PCR; the TCRdb copy retains only in-frame clones and omits some. The sample carries 160,000 or so clones, 81% recorded once. Sequencing was carried out using PBMCs. These receptors all come from a man aged 45-65 years in good health and CMV-seropositive.

The J gene is TRBJ1-6, the V gene TRBV19, with unresolved D. The CDR3 spans 12 residues. The V and J ends lost 9 bases and 8 bases respectively, with 11 bases between them. Germline assignment: CDR1 LNHDA and CDR2 SQIVND (reference sequence). The DNA for the CDR3 is TGTGCCAGCGAAACTCACGATTCACCCCTCCACTTT. As protein: CASETHDSPLHF.

This chain connects TRBV28 to TRBJ2-7; TRBD1 matches 7 bases. The V gene's germline CDR1 is MDHEN and CDR2 SYDVKM. J gave up 0 bases and V 6 bases, and 5 bases lay outside the gene matches. The length of the CDR3 is 14 residues. CDR3 amino acids: CASRAGQASYEQYF. The CDR3, as DNA: TGTGCCAGCAGGGCCGGACAGGCCTCCTACGAGCAGTACTTC. Filled out from reference TRBV28 and TRBJ2-7, the complete variable domain reads DVKVTQSSRYLVKRTGEKVFLECVQDMDHENMFWYRQDPGLGLRLIYFSYDVKMKEKGDIPEGYSVSREKKERFSLILESASTNQTSMYLCASRAGQASYEQYFGPGTRLTVT.

The CDR3 protein is CASSLGGTEQFF. The CDR3 DNA sequence: TGCGCCAGCAGCTTGGGGGGGACAGAGCAGTTCTTC. This rearrangement joins TRBV5-1 to TRBJ2-1; weak D call: TRBD1 (6 bases). Trimming took off 0 bases at V and 10 bases at J, with 8 bases between the two ends. CDR1 is SGHRS, CDR2 YFSETQ, per germline. CDR3 length: 12 residues.

This clone has a handful of counts. The chain carries TRBV7-6 and TRBJ2-3; TRBD1 matches at 8 bases. The germline V gene encodes CDR1 SGHVS and CDR2 FNYEAQ. The CDR3 loop spans 17 amino acids. The junction had 10 bases not matched to a gene; V was cut back by 5 bases and J by 0 bases. CDR3 amino acids: CASSQGGQAASTDTQYF. The CDR3 DNA reads TGTGCCAGCAGCCAGGGGGGACAGGCTGCTAGCACAGATACGCAGTATTTT.

V usage is TRBV5-1 and J usage is TRBJ2-5; D gene uncertain. Germline CDR1 and CDR2: SGHRS and YFSETQ. This CDR3 spans 13 amino acids. V was trimmed by 1 base and J by 4 bases, leaving 8 bases between them. The DNA of the CDR3 is TGCGCCAGCAGCTTGTCATCCCCAGAGACCCAGTACTTC. This gives the protein CASSLSSPETQYF.

The chain employs TRBV6-5 and TRBJ2-7, with 8 bases lining up with TRBD2. The V gene end was trimmed by 4 bases and the J gene end by 4 bases; junction bases not matched to a gene: 3. The CDR3 has 13 residues. The V gene's germline CDR1 is MNHEY and CDR2 SVGAGI. The CDR3 DNA follows: TGTGCCAGCAGTTTAAGCGGGGGATACGAGCAGTACTTC. Residues: CASSLSGGYEQYF.

This chain links TRBV5-5 with TRBJ1-1, with D uncertain. Germline CDR1 and CDR2: SGHKS and YYEKEE (reference sequence). Trimming pared 1 base from V and 2 bases from J, leaving 12 bases between. This CDR3 contains 15 residues. The CDR3 coding sequence is TGTGCCAGCAGCTTGAGGGCGGGTATAAACACTGAAGCTTTCTTT. Its protein is CASSLRAGINTEAFF. The whole variable domain, remainder taken from reference TRBV5-5 and TRBJ1-1, is DAGVTQSPTHLIKTRGQQVTLRCSPISGHKSVSWYQQVLGQGPQFIFQYYEKEERGRGNFPDRFSARQFPNYSSELNVNALLLGDSALYLCASSLRAGINTEAFFGQGTRLTVV.

The chain links TRBV7-3 to TRBJ2-2; 9 bases align to TRBD2. V gave up 2 bases and J gave up 3 bases; unmatched junction bases: 13. Germline loops: CDR1 SGHTA, CDR2 FQGTGA. This CDR3 has 19 residues. The CDR3 loop reads CASSLGVSGGPKDTGELFF. CDR3 coding DNA: TGTGCCAGCAGCTTAGGGGTTAGCGGGGGTCCCAAGGACACCGGGGAGCTGTTTTTT.

The V call is TRBV19, the J call TRBJ1-5, with 8 positions matching TRBD1. V lost 1 base, J lost 6 bases, and 5 bases stayed unmatched. The germline CDR1 and CDR2 sequences are LNHDA and SQIVND (reference sequence). This CDR3 region has 15 residues. The CDR3, as DNA: TGTGCCAGTAGTATAGCCCCGACAGGGGCTCAGCCCCAGCATTTT. Translated, it gives CASSIAPTGAQPQHF.

V and J are TRBV5-5 and TRBJ1-1, with TRBD1 matching 7 bases. CDR1 is SGHKS, CDR2 YYEKEE, per germline (reference sequence). The V segment lost 4 bases and the J segment 10 bases; nucleotides outside the gene matches: 25. This CDR3 is 18 amino acids long. CDR3 region: CASSGSSTRDSAYWGAFF. CDR3 nucleotides: TGTGCCAGCAGCGGAAGTAGCACCCGGGACAGCGCCTACTGGGGAGCTTTCTTT.